At least ten counts were recorded for the clone carrying this TCR beta chain. Its antigen is currently unknown. The data originate from a study of post-analysis software for immune sequencing data. Study summary: Relapsing-remitting, secondary progressive and progressive-relapsing multiple sclerosis were all included among the disease courses.

Unique molecular identifiers were built into the TCR beta cDNA libraries. It was from roughly 1 to 10 million T cells that some 500,000 cDNA molecules came. MiXCR, run by TCRdb on the PCR reads, gives a single entry per CDR3 protein. The table has 350,000 to 450,000 distinct CDR3 sequences, 30% to 40% seen once; the top ten hold roughly 8.2%. Germline assignment: CDR1 GTSNPN and CDR2 SVGIG (reference sequence). The CDR3 runs 17 residues. Trimming at V came to 4 bases and at J to 2 bases, leaving 15 bases not matched to a gene. Study results and limitations: Controls significantly exceeded multiple sclerosis patients in normalized Chao1 diversity. Strong same-batch co-clustering of samples appeared with F measure clustering. A few TRBV segments appeared more often in patients than in controls, and TRBV5-6, TRBV5-1 and TRBV20-1 were among these.

The sequenced sample consisted of blood. V is TRBV30 and J is TRBJ2-3, with TRBD1 identical over 7 bases. This sequence was found in a girl aged 2-10 years with multiple sclerosis. CDR3 sequence: CAWIPSPGQEVTDTQYF. CDR3 in DNA: TGTGCCTGGATCCCCTCGCCTGGACAGGAGGTCACAGATACGCAGTATTTT.